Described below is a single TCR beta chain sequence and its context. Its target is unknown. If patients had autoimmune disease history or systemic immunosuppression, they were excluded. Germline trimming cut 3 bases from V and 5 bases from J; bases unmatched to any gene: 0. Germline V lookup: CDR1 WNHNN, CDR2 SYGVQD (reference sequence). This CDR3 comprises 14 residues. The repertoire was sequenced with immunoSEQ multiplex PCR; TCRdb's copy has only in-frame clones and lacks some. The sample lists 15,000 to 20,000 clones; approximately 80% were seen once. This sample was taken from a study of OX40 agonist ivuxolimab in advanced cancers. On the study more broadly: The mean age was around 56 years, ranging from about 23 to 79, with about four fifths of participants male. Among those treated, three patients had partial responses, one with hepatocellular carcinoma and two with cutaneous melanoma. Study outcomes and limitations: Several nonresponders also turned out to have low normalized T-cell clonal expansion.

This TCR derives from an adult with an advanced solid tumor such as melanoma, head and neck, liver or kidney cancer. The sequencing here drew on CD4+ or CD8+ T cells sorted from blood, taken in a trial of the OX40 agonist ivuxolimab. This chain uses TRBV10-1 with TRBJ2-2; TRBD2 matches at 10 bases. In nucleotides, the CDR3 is TGCGCCAGCAGTGAACTAGCGGGAACCGGGGAGCTGTTTTTT. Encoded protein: CASSELAGTGELFF.